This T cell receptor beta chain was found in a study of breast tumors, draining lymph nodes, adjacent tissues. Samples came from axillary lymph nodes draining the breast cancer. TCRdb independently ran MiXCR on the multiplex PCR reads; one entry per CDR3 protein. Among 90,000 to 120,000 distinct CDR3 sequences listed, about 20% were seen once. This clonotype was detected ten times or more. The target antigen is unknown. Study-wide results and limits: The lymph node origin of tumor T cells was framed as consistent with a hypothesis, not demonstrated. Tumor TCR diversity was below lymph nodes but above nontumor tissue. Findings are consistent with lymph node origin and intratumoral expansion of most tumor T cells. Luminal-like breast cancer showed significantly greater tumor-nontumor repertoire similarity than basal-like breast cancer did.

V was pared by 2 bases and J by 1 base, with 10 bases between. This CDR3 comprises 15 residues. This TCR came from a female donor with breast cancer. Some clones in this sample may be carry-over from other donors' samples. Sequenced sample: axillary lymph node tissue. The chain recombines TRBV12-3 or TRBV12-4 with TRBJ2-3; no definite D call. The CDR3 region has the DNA TGTGCCAGCAGTTTATGGGGTCACGGCACAGATACGCAGTATTTT. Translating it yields CASSLWGHGTDTQYF.